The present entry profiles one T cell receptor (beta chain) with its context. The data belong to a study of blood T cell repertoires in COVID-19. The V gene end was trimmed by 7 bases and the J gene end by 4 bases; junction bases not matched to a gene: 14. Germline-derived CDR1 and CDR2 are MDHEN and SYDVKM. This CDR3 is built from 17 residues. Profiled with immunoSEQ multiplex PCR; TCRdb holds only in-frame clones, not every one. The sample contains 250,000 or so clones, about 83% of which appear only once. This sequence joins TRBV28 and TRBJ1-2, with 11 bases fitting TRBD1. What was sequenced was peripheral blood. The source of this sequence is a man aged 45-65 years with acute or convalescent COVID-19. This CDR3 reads CASTGQGAGEGFYGYTF. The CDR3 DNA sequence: TGTGCCAGCACCGGACAGGGGGCAGGAGAGGGCTTCTATGGCTACACCTTC.